The TCR beta chain described here comes from a study of cytomegalovirus exposure and HLA in healthy donors. Study-level information: A previous analysis identified 95 million to 140 million unique TCR beta sequences derived from 180 million or so T cells. Study-wide results and caveats: Later examination showed HLA-associated TCR beta chains had greater clonal expansion than equally common others.

The CDR3 has 14 amino acids. The V end was cut by 2 bases, the J end by 6 bases, with 13 bases between. Per the germline V gene, CDR1 is MDHEN and CDR2 is SYDVKM. This clone was seen a handful of times. The antigen is not known. Researchers ran the PCR with 60 Vbeta and 13 Jbeta primers. The assay was immunoSEQ multiplex PCR, and TCRdb's table has in-frame clones only and misses some. The repertoire holds 95,000 to 150,000 clones, with more than 9% as singletons. The chain uses TRBV28 and TRBJ1-1; possible D gene TRBD1, 5 bases. This clonotype was obtained from a young woman in good health and CMV-seropositive. Material for sequencing was PBMCs. CDR3 sequence (DNA): TGTGCCAGCAGTTTAAGGGGAAGCCATTCTGAAGCTTTCTTT. Residues: CASSLRGSHSEAFF.